This T cell receptor (beta chain) was found in a study of blood T cell repertoires in COVID-19 (dated by TCRdb to the early 2020s). General notes on the study: Samples covering the acute and convalescent phases of COVID-19 were provided by collaborators in the United States, Italy and Spain. The prospective study material was composed of cDNA or gDNA derived from T cells, B-cell-depleted T cells, or PBMCs. Deeply sampled blood TCRbeta repertoires from subjects exposed to, actively infected with, or recovered from COVID-19 were included in the dataset. The repertoires were released in a freely available public database intended as a resource for research on the immune response to SARS-CoV-2. The samples were drawn from the first 160 participants of the ongoing ImmuneRACE study and from 1,200 or so subjects provided by 6 global collaborators. Sample metadata almost always included a de-identified subject ID, COVID-19 status, age in years and sex. HLA class I and class II types, where available, came from metadata supplied by the sample provider rather than from assay-based typing. Study-wide conclusions, independent of this receptor: The amount of clinical and demographic metadata varied by source and participant and was provided uncurated.

TCRbeta CDR3 regions were amplified from genomic DNA by means of the immunoSEQ Assay, a bias-controlled multiplex PCR. The study's own analysis went as follows. The number of nucleated cells in each sample was estimated from the amplification of reference gene primers within the assay. To quantify the absolute abundance of each unique TCRbeta CDR3 rearrangement, sequence reads were collapsed and filtered. For each sample, productive Simpson clonality was calculated by taking the square root of Simpson's diversity index across productive rearrangements. TCRdb holds this immuneACCESS table with in-frame rearrangements only. Some clones are missing; in checked studies, unresolved V genes explain under half, and the rest has no known cause. V and J calls plus clone size are reproduced from that table; the DNA served to infer D and trimming. This sample gives 110,000 or so clones in total; about 74% of them show up just once. 6.2% of the sample is in the top ten clones.

Whole blood was collected in K2EDTA tubes by collaborating institutions according to the institutions' own protocols. For TCRbeta analysis, collaborator samples were shipped as frozen whole blood, as isolated PBMCs, or as DNA extracted from either sample type. On this clone: This clone's antigen is unknown. Qualities for individual bases were not recorded, and no much larger clone is one base off.

The specimen was peripheral blood. The receptor comes from a man aged 70 or older with acute or convalescent COVID-19.

The CDR3 loop reads CASSRTGKNIQYF. In nucleotides, the sequence is TGTGCCAGCAGCCGGACAGGGAAGAACATTCAGTACTTC. In this chain, TRBV5-4 is recombined with TRBJ2-4, with TRBD1 matching 8 junction bases. The germline V end is reduced by 4 bases and the J end by 7 bases; junction bases left unmatched: 4. There are 13 amino acids in the CDR3, from cysteine to phenylalanine inclusive. Only the CDR3 region is kept as DNA, spanning 39 bases read in frame from base 1. According to the germline V gene (reference sequence), CDR1 reads SGHNT and CDR2 reads YYREEE.